The 13 T cell receptor beta chains below were found in one sample sequenced in a study of blood T cell repertoires in COVID-19. Some clones are missing from TCRdb's copy, which holds only in-frame ones; the method was immunoSEQ multiplex PCR. The table has some 200,000 clones, 80% to 90% seen once; the top ten hold roughly 2%. Source material: peripheral blood. The receptors stem from a woman between 50 and 59 years old with acute or convalescent COVID-19.

The genes are TRBV6-1 and TRBJ2-2; 11 positions agree with TRBD2. The CDR3 covers 21 residues. From germline, CDR1 is MNHNS and CDR2 SASEGT. Trimming at V came to 2 bases and at J to 7 bases, leaving 21 bases not matched to a gene. CDR3 amino acids: CASSELPMTSGARGSDGELFF. The DNA for the CDR3 is TGTGCCAGCAGTGAACTCCCCATGACTAGCGGGGCCCGTGGATCTGACGGGGAGCTGTTTTTT.

The gene calls are TRBV27 and TRBJ1-2, with 9 bases matching TRBD1. V shed 5 bases and J 7 bases; nucleotides not matched to a gene: 8. This CDR3 region has 14 residues. Germline assignment: CDR1 MNHEY and CDR2 SMNVEV (reference sequence). The CDR3 loop is CASSQRTGVGGYTF. The CDR3, as DNA: TGTGCCAGCAGTCAACGGACAGGGGTTGGTGGCTACACCTTC.

This clone was recorded a few times. The rearrangement uses TRBV28 and TRBJ1-5; D may be TRBD1 (6 bases). The CDR3 spans 12 residues. With 3 bases removed from V and 8 bases from J, the gap between germline ends came to 8 bases. Per the germline V gene, CDR1 is MDHEN and CDR2 is SYDVKM. The CDR3 DNA sequence: TGTGCCAGCAGTTTGTCAGGGGAGCCCCAGCATTTT. As protein: CASSLSGEPQHF.

This chain links TRBV10-3 with TRBJ2-3; tentative D call: TRBD2 (5 bases). The CDR3 covers 17 residues. Between the trimmed V and J ends, which lost 4 bases and 4 bases, there was a span of 21 bases. From germline, CDR1 is ENHRY and CDR2 SYGVKD. CDR3 amino acids: CAISVFSEGRISDTQYF. The CDR3 DNA reads as TGTGCCATCAGTGTATTCAGTGAGGGCAGAATTTCAGATACGCAGTATTTT.

The chain employs TRBV7-6 and TRBJ1-1; D gene unclear. Germline lookup yields CDR1 SGHVS and CDR2 FNYEAQ. The ends were cut back, 1 base at V and 6 bases at J, with 9 bases in the middle. The CDR3 spans 13 residues. CDR3 loop: CASSLVVTAEAFF. For the CDR3, the DNA is TGTGCCAGCAGCTTAGTAGTTACGGCTGAAGCTTTCTTT. Looking up the rest from reference TRBV7-6 and TRBJ1-1 gives the full variable domain: GAGVSQSPRYKVTKRGQDVALRCDPISGHVSLYWYRQALGQGPEFLTYFNYEAQQDKSGLPNDRFSAERPEGSISTLTIQRTEQRDSAMYRCASSLVVTAEAFFGQGTRLTVV.

The rearrangement uses TRBV7-9 and TRBJ1-1; TRBD1 is a possible D gene (5 bases). This CDR3 region has 14 residues. Trimming took off 4 bases at V and 7 bases at J, with 16 bases between the two ends. The V gene's germline CDR1 is SEHNR and CDR2 FQNEAQ (reference sequence). The CDR3 is CASSSRGGELEAFF. DNA of the CDR3: TGTGCCAGCAGCTCCCGGGGGGGAGAACTTGAAGCTTTCTTT.

V usage is TRBV5-1 and J usage is TRBJ2-1; 10 bases are a match to TRBD1. Germline V gene sequence: CDR1 SGHRS, CDR2 YFSETQ. The CDR3 is 16 residues long. J was trimmed by 2 bases and V by 5 bases; bases with no gene match: 7. The CDR3 bases are TGCGCCAGCAGGACGACAGGGGGCCATACCTACAATGAGCAGTTCTTC. Translated: CASRTTGGHTYNEQFF.

This chain uses TRBV7-3 with TRBJ2-1; D gene uncertain. This CDR3 spans 16 amino acids. The V end was cut by 0 bases, the J end by 3 bases, with 12 bases between. Germline lookup yields CDR1 SGHTA and CDR2 FQGTGA. The CDR3, as DNA: TGTGCCAGCAGCTTAACTCGAGACGCTAGCTACAATGAGCAGTTCTTC. Translating gives CASSLTRDASYNEQFF.

V usage is TRBV4-3 and J usage is TRBJ2-2, with D uncertain. The CDR3 is made up of 15 amino acids. Deletions cut 1 base from V and 6 bases from J, with 12 bases between. In germline, CDR1 is LGHNA, CDR2 YSLEER. CDR3 DNA: TGCGCCAGCAGCCAAGCGGGTGTGGTCTCCGGGGAGCTGTTTTTT. As protein: CASSQAGVVSGELFF.

The chain recombines TRBV7-3 with TRBJ2-3; possibly TRBD1 for D (6 bases). Germline CDR1 SGHTA, CDR2 FQGTGA. The CDR3 has 16 amino acids. Trimming removed 0 bases from V and 1 base from J, with 11 bases in between. The CDR3 sequence: CASSLTFKGGTDTQYF. In DNA form, the CDR3 reads TGTGCCAGCAGCTTAACGTTTAAGGGGGGCACAGATACGCAGTATTTT.

V usage is TRBV30 and J usage is TRBJ1-6, with a weak D call TRBD1 (5 bases). In germline, CDR1 is GTSNPN, CDR2 SVGIG (reference sequence). The CDR3 has 13 amino acids. CDR3 bases: TGTGGCAGACAGACCGACTATAATTCACCCCTCCACTTT. Translated: CGRQTDYNSPLHF.

A few counts support this clone. The V and J genes are TRBV5-1 and TRBJ2-2; tentatively, D is TRBD2 (5 bases). Trimming took off 2 bases at V and 0 bases at J, with 8 bases between the two ends. The CDR3 contains 15 residues. Germline V gene data show CDR1 as SGHRS and CDR2 as YFSETQ. The CDR3 sequence is CASSFGLTNTGELFF. The CDR3 DNA is TGCGCCAGCAGCTTTGGACTTACGAACACCGGGGAGCTGTTTTTT.

The chain couples TRBV5-4 to TRBJ2-7; 9 bases match TRBD1. The CDR3 has 16 amino acids. Trimming took 0 bases from V and 3 from J; bases not matched to a gene: 7. The germline CDR1 and CDR2 sequences are SGHNT and YYREEE (reference sequence). Here the CDR3 reads CASSLARGQGIYEQYF. CDR3 nucleotide sequence: TGTGCCAGCAGCTTGGCGAGGGGACAGGGTATCTACGAGCAGTACTTC. The entire variable domain, with the rest obtained from reference TRBV5-4 and TRBJ2-7, is as follows: ETGVTQSPTHLIKTRGQQVTLRCSSQSGHNTVSWYQQALGQGPQFIFQYYREEENGRGNFPPRFSGLQFPNYSSELNVNALELDDSALYLCASSLARGQGIYEQYFGPGTRLTVT.